These 17 T cell receptor beta chains share one sample of origin, sequenced in a study of identical twins. TCRdb passed the 5' RACE reads through MiXCR, listing each CDR3 protein once. The data show hundreds of thousands of distinct CDR3 sequences, 5.5% to 8% seen once. The sample was also reused in another study, on yellow fever vaccine responses in identical twins.

The sequencing sample was made of memory (CD45RO+) T cells sorted from blood. The receptor source for this set is a woman in her late teens or twenties in good health.

This chain connects TRBV25-1 to TRBJ1-6; D unresolved. Germline V gene lookup returns CDR1 MGHDK and CDR2 SYGVNS. This CDR3 is built from 14 residues. V lost 1 base to trimming and J lost 5 bases, with 6 bases between them. The CDR3 region is CASSEWQNNSPLHF. The CDR3 nucleotides read TGTGCCAGCAGTGAATGGCAGAATAATTCACCCCTCCACTTT.

This clonotype was counted a few times. The rearrangement links TRBV20-1 to TRBJ2-7, with 8 bases aligning to TRBD2. In germline, CDR1 is DFQATT, CDR2 SNEGSKA (reference sequence). Unmatched junction bases numbered 1, after V lost 3 bases and J lost 6 bases. This CDR3 has 11 residues. As DNA, the CDR3 is TGCAGTGCTAGGACTAGCGCCGAGCAGTACTTC. Encoded protein: CSARTSAEQYF.

A few counts support this clonotype. The V gene is TRBV5-4, the J gene TRBJ2-2; TRBD1 aligns across 9 bases. The CDR3 sequence is 15 residues long. CDR1 SGHNT and CDR2 YYREEE come from the germline V gene (reference sequence). The V and J ends lost 0 bases and 5 bases, in that order; junction bases with no gene match: 2. The chain's CDR3 is CASSLGDRVTGELFF. The CDR3 nucleotides are TGTGCCAGCAGCTTGGGGGACAGGGTGACCGGGGAGCTGTTTTTT.

V gene TRBV20-1 combines with J gene TRBJ2-4; D not resolved. The germline V gene encodes CDR1 DFQATT and CDR2 SNEGSKA (reference sequence). This CDR3 comprises 12 residues. V lost 3 bases and J 9 bases, leaving 12 bases between the germline ends. This CDR3 reads CSASPEVSIQYF. CDR3 nucleotides: TGCAGTGCTAGCCCAGAGGTCAGCATTCAGTACTTC.

The rearrangement uses TRBV7-6 and TRBJ2-5; 7 bases fit TRBD2. The length of the CDR3 is 16 residues. CDR1 is SGHVS and CDR2 is FNYEAQ in the germline V gene. V shed 4 bases and J 3 bases; nucleotides not matched to a gene: 11. CDR3 in DNA: TGTGCCAGCAGCTCGTTCCGGGGAGGGCCGGAAGAGACCCAGTACTTC. Protein sequence: CASSSFRGGPEETQYF.

This clonotype was detected only a few times. This chain links TRBV2 with TRBJ1-1, with a tentative D call TRBD1 (5 bases). V was cut by 6 bases and J by 0 bases, with 17 bases left in between. The CDR3 sequence is 16 residues long. Germline assignment: CDR1 SNHLY and CDR2 FYNNEI. The CDR3 is CASRAGSRVMNTEAFF. DNA of the CDR3: TGTGCCAGCAGGGCAGGGTCGCGGGTTATGAACACTGAAGCTTTCTTT.

With regard to this clonotype: Germline and junction disagree at one end, which may indicate a read error. This chain connects TRBV5-1 to TRBJ2-5; 11 positions match TRBD2. This CDR3 spans 17 amino acids. Germline CDR1 reads SGHRS; CDR2 reads YFSETQ. CDR3 loop: CTSSLVASGGPQETQYF. The CDR3 DNA reads as TGCACCAGCAGCTTGGTGGCTAGCGGGGGGCCACAAGAGACCCAGTACTTC. Complete variable domain (other parts from reference TRBV5-1 and TRBJ2-5): KAGVTQTPRYLIKTRGQQVTLSCSPISGHRSVSWYQQTPGQGLQFLFEYFSETQRNKGNFPGRFSGRQFSNSRSEMNVSTLELGDSALYLCTSSLVASGGPQETQYFGPGTRLLVL.

The sample holds many counts of this clonotype. This chain uses TRBV10-3 with TRBJ1-1; possibly TRBD1 for D (5 bases). CDR1 and CDR2 from the germline V gene are ENHRY and SYGVKD. This CDR3 is 13 amino acids long. V was shortened by 10 bases and J by 1 base, with 13 bases between the two germline ends. This CDR3 is CATADTQNTEAFF. CDR3 sequence (DNA): TGTGCCACGGCGGACACCCAGAACACTGAAGCTTTCTTT.

The chain employs TRBV7-9 and TRBJ2-2, with TRBD2 identical over 8 bases. Germline V gene data show CDR1 as SEHNR and CDR2 as FQNEAQ (reference sequence). This CDR3 is 17 amino acids long. V shed 2 bases and J 1 base; nucleotides not matched to a gene: 6. CDR3 protein: CASSLLSGALNTGELFF. The CDR3 DNA reads as TGTGCCAGCAGCTTACTTAGCGGGGCCCTGAACACCGGGGAGCTGTTTTTT.

There are a few counts of this clonotype. V is TRBV2 and J is TRBJ2-4; TRBD2 matches 9 bases. The CDR3 totals 17 residues. Germline CDR1 reads SNHLY; CDR2 reads FYNNEI. V lost 3 bases, J lost 0 bases, and 6 bases stayed unmatched. CDR3 amino acids: CASSDPLAGLAKNIQYF. The CDR3, as DNA: TGTGCCAGCAGTGACCCTCTAGCGGGGCTAGCCAAAAACATTCAGTACTTC.

The chain combines TRBV3-1 with TRBJ2-3; D call uncertain. The V end lost 3 bases, the J end lost 1 base, and 14 bases lay between the germline ends. This CDR3 comprises 16 residues. Germline V gives CDR1 LGHDT, CDR2 YNNKEL (reference sequence). The CDR3 DNA is TGTGCCAGCAGCCATAATAACGGTCATGGCACAGATACGCAGTATTTT. Its translation is CASSHNNGHGTDTQYF.

The chain employs TRBV6-1 and TRBJ2-1; D remains unclear. Per the germline V gene, CDR1 is MNHNS and CDR2 is SASEGT. Trimming removed 6 bases at V and 6 bases at J, with 18 bases between. This CDR3 is built from 15 residues. The CDR3 reads CASRTDGSLGNEQFF. Here the CDR3 DNA reads TGTGCCAGCAGGACGGACGGATCCCTCGGCAATGAGCAGTTCTTC.

This clonotype was counted many times. The chain employs TRBV24-1 and TRBJ2-1, with TRBD1 matching over 7 bases. Per germline, CDR1 KGHDR and CDR2 SFDVKD. The CDR3 contains 12 residues. V was pared by 3 bases and J by 11 bases, with 3 bases of the junction left unmatched. CDR3 loop: CATSDPGQQQFF. CDR3 DNA: TGTGCCACCAGTGATCCGGGACAGCAGCAGTTCTTC.

This chain links TRBV3-1 with TRBJ1-2; 7 bases line up with TRBD1. Germline V gives CDR1 LGHDT, CDR2 YNNKEL (reference sequence). J gave up 8 bases and V 6 bases, and 15 bases lay outside the gene matches. This CDR3 is built from 15 residues. CDR3 sequence: CASRPRGGSLWGYTF. The CDR3 DNA reads TGTGCCAGCAGGCCCAGGGGGGGCAGTCTCTGGGGCTACACCTTC. The full variable domain, its missing parts supplied by reference TRBV3-1 and TRBJ1-2, is DTAVSQTPKYLVTQMGNDKSIKCEQNLGHDTMYWYKQDSKKFLKIMFSYNNKELIINETVPNRFSPKSPDKAHLNLHINSLELGDSAVYFCASRPRGGSLWGYTFGSGTRLTVV.

V and J are TRBV20-1 and TRBJ2-7; possibly TRBD1 or TRBD2 for D (5 bases each). The germline gives CDR1 DFQATT, CDR2 SNEGSKA (reference sequence). CDR3 length equals 13 residues. The V end lost 1 base, the J end lost 6 bases, and 13 bases lay between the germline ends. CDR3 DNA: TGCAGTGCTAGAGGGGACGGCCTCAGCGAGCAGTACGTC. Protein product: CSARGDGLSEQYV.

The V and J genes are TRBV21-1 and TRBJ2-7; TRBD2, the table's D call, was not compared with the DNA. TRBV21-1 is tagged as a pseudogene. The CDR3 is made up of 16 amino acids. Written as DNA, the CDR3 is TGTGCCAGCAACTACCGGGGGACGGCCCGCTCCTACGAGCAGTACGTC. Its protein product is CASNYRGTARSYEQYV.

The chain couples TRBV20-1 to TRBJ2-1; 14 positions agree with TRBD2. The CDR3 runs to 14 residues. V shed 4 bases and J 12 bases; nucleotides not matched to a gene: 8. In germline, CDR1 is DFQATT, CDR2 SNEGSKA (reference sequence). This chain's CDR3 is CSATGLAGDGGQFF. In DNA, the CDR3 is TGCAGTGCTACGGGACTAGCGGGGGACGGGGGGCAGTTCTTC.